This T cell receptor beta chain was identified during a study of regulatory T cells in long-lasting Graves disease (dated by TCRdb to the early 2020s). About the investigation overall: Antithyroid drugs had been taken for less than 3 months by newly diagnosed Graves' disease patients. The study was conducted in China and was registered as a clinical trial. This study used TCR sequencing and RNA sequencing of peripheral blood to compare persistent Graves' disease patients against newly diagnosed Graves' disease patients. TCR sequencing covered around 13 persistent and roughly 20 newly diagnosed Graves' disease patients, some 35 samples in total.

CDR1 and CDR2, looked up from the germline V gene, are SGHAT and FQNNGV. The germline ends are 9 bases apart after V is trimmed by 3 bases and J by 1 base. CDR3 length: 14 amino acids, cysteine to phenylalanine. This entry keeps only the CDR3 DNA: 42 bases, framed from base 1. The library relied on multiplex PCR. The run used an Illumina HiSeq 4000. CDR3 regions were amplified by Arm-PCR with iRepertoire HTBI primers to construct TCR beta libraries. PCR products were gel purified before sequencing. The original methods were these. Gene usage analysis of CDR3 amino acid clonotypes used the 62 TRBV and around 13 TRBJ segments found across samples. COPE and FqMerger were used to merge filtered high-quality paired reads into contigs. BLAST was used to align contigs to IMGT TRBV, TRBD and TRBJ reference genes, and CDR3 was defined according to IMGT. Any clonotype with a frequency above 0.1% was classified as a highly expanded clone. Shannon entropy served as the measure of repertoire diversity, while the Gini coefficient captured V-J evenness. A clonotype was considered public if more than one individual shared it. The raw public data were reprocessed by TCRdb itself: fastp quality trimming at Q25, MiXCR clonotype calling, in-frame beta chains only. Each CDR3 protein gets just one entry, which takes the most common genes and DNA from the rows behind it. TCRdb, rather than the study authors, made the V and J calls. The sample contains approximately 310,000 distinct CDR3 sequences, 18% of them found a single time. The ten biggest clones cover more than 30% of the sample.

The time point label of this sample denotes: newly diagnosed GD, antithyroid drugs for less than 3 months. RNA was extracted from PBMCs in TRIzol for both TCR sequencing and RNA sequencing. The diagnosis of Graves' disease followed American Thyroid Association guidelines. Patients for the study were recruited at an endocrinology department in Xi'an, China. Each patient gave 7 to 9.5 milliliters of peripheral blood, collected in an EDTA anticoagulant tube. Ficoll Paque Plus density gradient separation was used to isolate PBMCs, and no further T cell sorting was done. An Agilent 2100 Bioanalyzer and agarose gel were used to assess RNA quality, and a NanoDrop 2000 was used to measure RNA concentration. Overall study outcomes, separate from this receptor: Compared with newly diagnosed patients, persistent Graves' disease patients had lower TCR Shannon entropy and fewer highly expanded clones, which suggests clonal expansion. The authors noted that the small sample size was a limitation that may lower accuracy. More public clonotypes were shared among persistent patients (roughly 2,900) than among newly diagnosed patients (roughly 960). Persistent disease showed preferential use of TRBV28, TRBJ1-2 and TRBJ2-5, whereas newly diagnosed disease favored TRBV20-1 and TRBJ2-1. Because the primary lesion, thyroid tissue, could not be accessed, the study looked at peripheral blood alone. Only the TCR beta chain was sequenced and analyzed.

This clonotype was counted many times. Its antigen has not been determined. No quality values exist for individual bases; no much larger clone is one base distant. The TCR sequence derives from a female donor with Graves disease. This sample comprised peripheral blood mononuclear cells (PBMCs), obtained at new diagnosis, from a patient treated with antithyroid drugs. In this chain, TRBV11-2 is recombined with TRBJ1-1; the best D guess is TRBD1, with 6 bases matching. This receptor carries the CDR3 CASSLSGQNTEAFF. The DNA sequence reads TGTGCCAGCAGCTTGTCGGGACAGAACACTGAAGCTTTCTTT.